These 28 T cell receptor beta chains were all obtained from the same sample, sequenced in a study of CD8+CD57+ T cells in acquired aplastic anemia. Genomic DNA provided the template from which TCR beta VDJ and CDR3 profiles were obtained. One entry per CDR3 protein, called by TCRdb with MiXCR from the reads. Of about 58,000 distinct CDR3 sequences listed, around 60% are singletons. Patients included in sequencing had previously demonstrated CD8+CD57+ cell expansion by flow cytometry. The sample was sorted CD4+, CD8+, or CD8+CD57+ T cells (not recorded which) from PBMCs. The receptors stem from a human donor with aplastic anemia.

As to this clonotype: Sequence at one end of the junction differs from germline and may be a read error. V is TRBV20-1 and J is TRBJ1-3; D is ambiguous. This CDR3 has 11 residues. Germline V gene sequence: CDR1 DFQATT, CDR2 SNEGSKA (reference sequence). CDR3 sequence (DNA): TGCAGTGCAAGAGGGGGAAACACCATATATTTT. It specifies CSARGGNTIYF.

Note on this clonotype: A read error is likely, as this CDR3 ends without the conserved phenylalanine or tryptophan. The chain links TRBV29-1 to TRBJ1-1; D gene ambiguous. Germline values: CDR1 SQVTM, CDR2 ANQGSEA. This CDR3 contains 10 residues. Trimming took off 4 bases at V and 4 bases at J, with 4 bases between the two ends. For the CDR3, the DNA is TGCAGCGTTGGGGGCACTGAAGCTTTCTCT. Amino acids: CSVGGTEAFS.

This clonotype turned up a few times. The chain has TRBV10-3 and TRBJ1-2; D is undetermined. Germline V gene data show CDR1 as ENHRY and CDR2 as SYGVKD. Between the trimmed V and J ends, which lost 3 bases and 0 bases, there was a span of 8 bases. The CDR3 is 14 residues long. CDR3 residues: CAISERGPNYGYTF. DNA for the CDR3: TGTGCCATCAGTGAAAGAGGGCCTAACTATGGCTACACCTTC.

The CDR3 sequence is CSAERGRGTIAKAFF. The CDR3 DNA follows: TGCAGTGCAGAGAGGGGGCGAGGGACTATCGCTAAAGCTTTCTTT. The chain employs TRBV20-1 and TRBJ1-1; TRBD1 matches at 7 bases. The junction had 19 bases not matched to a gene; V was cut back by 6 bases and J by 9 bases. In germline, CDR1 is DFQATT, CDR2 SNEGSKA (reference sequence). The CDR3 extends over 15 amino acids.

This clonotype was seen many times. The V gene is TRBV25-1, the J gene TRBJ2-2; D gene unclear. CDR1 MGHDK and CDR2 SYGVNS come from the germline V gene. V was pared by 8 bases and J by 3 bases, with 10 bases between. The CDR3 spans 13 residues. The CDR3 reads CASEVTDTGELFF. DNA of the CDR3: TGTGCCAGCGAAGTCACTGACACCGGGGAGCTGTTTTTT.

The chain is built from TRBV4-2 and TRBJ1-6; a weak D match, TRBD1 (6 bases). Germline lookup yields CDR1 LGHNA and CDR2 YNFKEQ. This CDR3 contains 15 residues. CDR3 sequence: CGRSQEGGFGSPLHF. DNA for the CDR3: TGTGGCAGAAGCCAAGAGGGGGGGTTCGGTTCACCCCTCCACTTT.

The rearrangement joins TRBV28 to TRBJ2-7; D gene uncertain. The germline CDR1 and CDR2 sequences are MDHEN and SYDVKM. Trimming cost V 6 bases and J 7 bases, with 7 bases left between them. This CDR3 spans 10 amino acids. CDR3 coding DNA: TGTGCCAGCAGAAGACATGAGCAGTACTTC. Amino acids: CASRRHEQYF.

This clonotype was counted only a few times. The chain couples TRBV29-1 to TRBJ1-2, with 7 bases lining up with TRBD1. V lost 6 bases, J lost 6 bases, and 7 bases stayed unmatched. Looked up from germline, CDR1 is SQVTM and CDR2 is ANQGSEA. This CDR3 is 12 amino acids long. Written as DNA, the CDR3 is TGCAGCGTAGCCGGACAGGCGCATGGCTACACCTTC. Amino acids: CSVAGQAHGYTF.

This clonotype was picked up a small number of times. V gene TRBV7-9 combines with J gene TRBJ1-2; 9 bases match TRBD1. Germline CDR1 reads SEHNR; CDR2 reads FQNEAQ (reference sequence). The CDR3 covers 14 residues. V lost 5 bases and J lost 3; bases outside the gene matches: 4. The CDR3 sequence: CASSPWTGDYGYTF. The CDR3 DNA reads as TGTGCCAGCAGCCCATGGACAGGGGACTATGGCTACACCTTC.

This clonotype was detected ten times or more. The chain recombines TRBV7-9 with TRBJ1-2, with 7 bases fitting TRBD1. Losses at the gene ends were 5 bases for V and 4 bases for J; bases not matched to a gene: 7. The CDR3 runs 14 residues. Germline CDR1 is SEHNR and CDR2 is FQNEAQ (reference sequence). DNA for the CDR3: TGTGCCAGCAGCCACTCCGGGGACAGCTATGGCTACACCTTC. It yields the protein CASSHSGDSYGYTF.

This clonotype is labeled medium-sized (0.01 to 0.1%). The CDR3 here is CAWGNSPLHF. The CDR3 DNA reads as TGTGCCTGGGGGAATTCACCCCTCCACTTT. V is TRBV2 and J is TRBJ1-6, with D tentatively TRBD1 (5 bases). Between the trimmed V and J ends, which lost 11 bases and 7 bases, there was a span of 6 bases. The V gene's germline CDR1 is SNHLY and CDR2 FYNNEI. The CDR3 has 10 residues.

This clonotype was counted a single time. This sequence joins TRBV7-2 and TRBJ2-2; 8 bases match TRBD2. This CDR3 contains 16 residues. The germline V gene encodes CDR1 SGHTA and CDR2 FQGNSA. V shed 1 base, J shed 4 bases, and the junction held 5 bases outside the gene matches. Here the CDR3 reads CASSLVRGGSTGELFF. CDR3 DNA sequence: TGTGCCAGCAGCTTAGTTCGCGGGGGGAGCACCGGGGAGCTGTTTTTT. The whole variable domain, filled in from reference TRBV7-2 and TRBJ2-2, reads GAGVSQSPSNKVTEKGKDVELRCDPISGHTALYWYRQSLGQGLEFLIYFQGNSAPDKSGLPSDRFSAERTGGSVSTLTIQRTQQEDSAVYLCASSLVRGGSTGELFFGEGSRLTVL.

This sequence joins TRBV20-1 and TRBJ2-7; TRBD1 matches 7 bases. CDR3 length equals 14 residues. V shed 2 bases, J shed 3 bases, and the junction held 7 bases outside the gene matches. Germline CDR1 is DFQATT and CDR2 is SNEGSKA (reference sequence). DNA for the CDR3: TGCAGTGCTAGATTGCCGGGACAGAACTACGAGCAGTACTTC. The encoded protein is CSARLPGQNYEQYF.

J is TRBJ1-1 and V is TRBV7-9; the D gene is possibly TRBD1 (6 bases). The CDR3 length is 12 residues. Germline V gene lookup returns CDR1 SEHNR and CDR2 FQNEAQ (reference sequence). V lost 3 bases and J lost 7, with 9 bases in between. The CDR3 bases are TGTGCCAGCAGCTTGGGACACGGTGAAGCTTTCTTT. Its translation: CASSLGHGEAFF.

The J gene is TRBJ1-1, the V gene TRBV10-3, with D maybe TRBD1 (5 bases). The CDR3 consists of 14 residues. Germline loops: CDR1 ENHRY, CDR2 SYGVKD. The V end was cut by 5 bases, the J end by 0 bases, with 10 bases between. The CDR3 reads CAISRDGMNTEAFF. In DNA form, the CDR3 reads TGTGCCATCAGTAGGGACGGAATGAACACTGAAGCTTTCTTT.

This clonotype appeared many times. The rearrangement joins TRBV12-3 or TRBV12-4 to TRBJ2-1; weak D call: TRBD2 (6 bases). The CDR3 consists of 12 residues. Trimming shortened V by 11 bases and J by 6 bases, and 14 bases separated the two germline ends. This chain's CDR3 is CARINSGNEQFF. The CDR3 DNA is TGTGCCCGTATTAATAGCGGCAATGAGCAGTTCTTC.

This clonotype was observed many times. The rearrangement joins TRBV6-1 to TRBJ2-7; a possible D gene is TRBD2 (5 bases). Germline V gene lookup returns CDR1 MNHNS and CDR2 SASEGT. This CDR3 comprises 14 residues. The V end was cut by 7 bases, the J end by 0 bases, with 13 bases between. CDR3 protein: CASTFGVASYEQYV. In nucleotides, the CDR3 is TGTGCCAGCACCTTCGGGGTCGCCTCCTACGAGCAGTACGTC.

This clonotype was observed at least ten times. This chain uses TRBV7-8 with TRBJ2-5, with 7 positions matching TRBD2. Germline V lookup: CDR1 SGHVS, CDR2 FQNEAQ. CDR3 length equals 15 residues. V lost 6 bases and J lost 2; bases outside the gene matches: 9. The CDR3 nucleotides are TGTGCCAGCAGATCCCCGGGCGGGGGTCAAGAGACCCAGTACTTC. Protein: CASRSPGGGQETQYF.

This clonotype was seen at least ten times. V and J are TRBV5-4 and TRBJ2-7; D remains unclear. CDR3 length: 12 residues. CDR1 is SGHNT and CDR2 is YYREEE in the germline V gene (reference sequence). Trimming shortened V by 0 bases and J by 4 bases, and 5 bases separated the two germline ends. As DNA, the CDR3 is TGTGCCAGCAGCTTGGGTGATTACGAGCAGTACTTC. This encodes CASSLGDYEQYF.

The sample holds many counts of this clonotype. The DNA for the CDR3 is TGTGCCAGCAGTGACTTGGCAGGGCAAATCATCACCTTC. It codes for CASSDLAGQIITF. The gene calls are TRBV6-4 and TRBJ1-2, with a tentative D call TRBD1 (5 bases). Per germline, CDR1 MRHNA and CDR2 SNTAGT. The length of the CDR3 is 13 residues. Trimming left V 1 base short and J 13 bases short, with 16 bases between.

This clonotype has only one observation. This chain joins TRBV7-6 and TRBJ2-5, with D possibly being TRBD2 (5 bases). The CDR3 totals 13 residues. The V gene's germline CDR1 is SGHVS and CDR2 FNYEAQ. V was clipped by 5 bases and J by 4 bases, with 11 bases between them. The CDR3 bases are TGTGCCAGCAGCATCTGGACTGCAGAGACCCAGTACTTC. Amino acid sequence: CASSIWTAETQYF.

This rearrangement joins TRBV25-1 to TRBJ1-5; D gene unclear. There are 13 residues in the CDR3. Germline loops: CDR1 MGHDK, CDR2 SYGVNS. Trimming took off 1 base at V and 6 bases at J, with 7 bases between the two ends. The CDR3 spells CASSELDGQPQHF. The DNA for the CDR3 is TGTGCCAGCAGTGAATTAGACGGTCAGCCCCAGCATTTT.

The table lists this clonotype with many counts. The CDR3 reads CASSYPLLPDKRREAFF. The CDR3 nucleotides are TGTGCCAGCAGTTACCCACTACTACCGGACAAGAGGCGTGAAGCTTTCTTT. The chain is built from TRBV6-2 or TRBV6-3 and TRBJ1-1; D might be TRBD1 (5 bases). V lost 2 bases, J lost 7 bases, and 23 bases lay in between. Germline CDR1 reads MNHEY; CDR2 reads SVGEGT. This CDR3 comprises 17 residues.

This clonotype came up a few times. V and J are TRBV2 and TRBJ2-3; 14 bases fit TRBD2. Germline trimming cut 6 bases from V and 5 bases from J; bases unmatched to any gene: 4. CDR1 and CDR2 (germline): SNHLY, FYNNEI. The CDR3 is made up of 15 amino acids. For the CDR3, the DNA is TGTGCCAGCAGGACTAGCGGGGGGGCCTTAGATACGCAGTATTTT. Its translation is CASRTSGGALDTQYF.

The count of this clonotype is one. This sequence joins TRBV2 and TRBJ1-2, with a weak D call TRBD1 (6 bases). CDR1 is SNHLY, CDR2 FYNNEI, per germline. Trimming stripped 5 bases from V and 2 bases from J, with 15 bases between. The CDR3 totals 15 residues. The DNA of the CDR3 is TGTGCCAGCAGTTTAGCGGGGGGGGCGAACTATGGCTACACCTTC. It translates to CASSLAGGANYGYTF.

The chain is built from TRBV29-1 and TRBJ1-1; 7 nucleotides line up with TRBD1. V shed 7 bases, J shed 0 bases, and the junction held 2 bases outside the gene matches. This CDR3 is 12 amino acids long. Germline CDR1 reads SQVTM; CDR2 reads ANQGSEA. CDR3: CSAGQVNTEAFF. CDR3 coding DNA: TGCAGCGCCGGACAGGTGAACACTGAAGCTTTCTTT.

In nucleotides, the CDR3 is TGTGCCAGCAGTACTACCCAGGGGGCTGGAGAGACCCAGTACTTC. Translating it yields CASSTTQGAGETQYF. This chain joins TRBV7-9 and TRBJ2-5, with 8 bases matching TRBD1. V lost 6 bases, J lost 4 bases, and 10 bases stayed unmatched. There are 15 residues in the CDR3. The germline CDR1 and CDR2 sequences are SEHNR and FQNEAQ (reference sequence).

Regarding this clonotype: The conserved closing phenylalanine or tryptophan is absent in this CDR3, likely reflecting a read error. The V and J genes are TRBV28 and TRBJ1-2, with D possibly being TRBD1 (6 bases). This CDR3 is 13 amino acids long. The germline V and J ends were trimmed by 9 bases and 0 bases, with 11 bases remaining between them. Per the germline V gene, CDR1 is MDHEN and CDR2 is SYDVKM. The CDR3 sequence is CASVRGANYGYTL. The CDR3 DNA is TGTGCCAGTGTAAGGGGGGCTAACTATGGCTACACCCTC.